The TCR beta chain described here comes from a study of shared clonotypes between healthy human individuals. The CDR3 spans 17 residues. Assay: immunoSEQ multiplex PCR; the TCRdb copy retains only in-frame clones and omits some. Of more than 600,000 clones in the sample, 92% are singletons; the top ten hold 20% to 25%. Terminally differentiated effector memory CD45RA+ cells were excluded from the naive CD8 cells, which were CD45RO-negative and positively selected for CCR7. The sequenced material came from naive CD8+ T cells sorted from blood. The chain employs TRBV7-5 and TRBJ2-7; the DNA was not used to check the table's D call, TRBD1. TRBV7-5 is a pseudogene segment. This receptor was taken from a man aged 30 to 39 in good health. CDR3 in amino acids: CARSLVGDRDRSYEQYF. In nucleotides, the CDR3 is TGTGCCAGAAGCTTAGTAGGGGACCGGGACAGGTCCTACGAGCAGTACTTC.